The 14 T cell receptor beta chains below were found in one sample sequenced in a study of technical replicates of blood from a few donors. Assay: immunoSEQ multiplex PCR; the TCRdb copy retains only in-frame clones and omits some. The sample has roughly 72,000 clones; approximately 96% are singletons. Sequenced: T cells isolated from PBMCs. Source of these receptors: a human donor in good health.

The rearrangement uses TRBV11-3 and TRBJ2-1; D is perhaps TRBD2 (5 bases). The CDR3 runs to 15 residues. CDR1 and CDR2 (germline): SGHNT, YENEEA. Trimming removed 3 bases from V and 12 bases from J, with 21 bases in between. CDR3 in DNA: TGTGCCAGCAGCTTGCCGGTAGGAGGTCCTATCTTGCAGTTCTTC. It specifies CASSLPVGGPILQFF. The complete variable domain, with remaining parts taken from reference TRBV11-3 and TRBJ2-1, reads EAGVVQSPRYKIIEKKQPVAFWCNPISGHNTLYWYLQNLGQGPELLIRYENEEAVDDSQLPKDRFSAERLKGVDSTLKIQPAELGDSAVYLCASSLPVGGPILQFFGPGTRLTVL.

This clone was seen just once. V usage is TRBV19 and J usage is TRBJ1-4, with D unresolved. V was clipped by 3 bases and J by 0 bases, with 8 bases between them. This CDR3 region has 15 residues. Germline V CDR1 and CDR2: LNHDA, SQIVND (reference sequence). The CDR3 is CASSIRGTTNEKLFF. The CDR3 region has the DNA TGTGCCAGTAGTATTAGAGGGACAACTAATGAAAAACTGTTTTTT.

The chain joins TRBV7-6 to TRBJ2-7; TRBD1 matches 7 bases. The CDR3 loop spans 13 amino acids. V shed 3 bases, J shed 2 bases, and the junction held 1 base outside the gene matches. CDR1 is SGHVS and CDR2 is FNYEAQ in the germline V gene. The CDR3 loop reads CASSFGQAYEQYF. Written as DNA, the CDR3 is TGTGCCAGCAGCTTCGGACAGGCCTACGAGCAGTACTTC.

The CDR3, as DNA: TGTGCCAGCAGCCTTACTAGCGGGAGCTCCTACAATGAGCAGTTCTTC. As protein: CASSLTSGSSYNEQFF. This chain links TRBV4-2 with TRBJ2-1; 11 nucleotides align to TRBD2. V shed 4 bases, J shed 0 bases, and the junction held 2 bases outside the gene matches. CDR3 size: 16 residues. Germline V gene data show CDR1 as LGHNA and CDR2 as YNFKEQ.

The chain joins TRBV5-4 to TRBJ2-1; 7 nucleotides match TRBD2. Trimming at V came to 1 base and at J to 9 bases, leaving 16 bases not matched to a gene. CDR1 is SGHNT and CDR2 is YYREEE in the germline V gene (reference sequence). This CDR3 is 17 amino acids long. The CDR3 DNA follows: TGTGCCAGCAGCTTGTGGCCGCCGACTAGCAACGAAACTGAGCAGTTCTTC. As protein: CASSLWPPTSNETEQFF.

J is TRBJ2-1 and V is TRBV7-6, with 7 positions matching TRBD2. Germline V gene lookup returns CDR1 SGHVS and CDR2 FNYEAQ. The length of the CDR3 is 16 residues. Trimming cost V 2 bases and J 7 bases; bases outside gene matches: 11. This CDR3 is CASSLSVAGARNEQFF. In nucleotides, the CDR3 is TGTGCCAGCAGCTTATCGGTTGCGGGAGCACGAAATGAGCAGTTCTTC.

The CDR3 is CASSRLQGPEAFF. CDR3 DNA sequence: TGTGCCAGCAGCAGGTTACAGGGACCTGAAGCTTTCTTT. V and J are TRBV21-1 and TRBJ1-1; TRBD1 was called by the table and not checked on the DNA. TRBV21-1 is annotated as a pseudogene. The CDR3 extends over 13 amino acids.

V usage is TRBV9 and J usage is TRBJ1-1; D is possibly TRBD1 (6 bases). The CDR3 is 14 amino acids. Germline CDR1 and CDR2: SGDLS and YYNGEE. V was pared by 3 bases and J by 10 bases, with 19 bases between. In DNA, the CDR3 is TGTGCCAGCAGCGCGGGGGGAGCAGGGGCTTTAGCTTTCTTT. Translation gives CASSAGGAGALAFF.

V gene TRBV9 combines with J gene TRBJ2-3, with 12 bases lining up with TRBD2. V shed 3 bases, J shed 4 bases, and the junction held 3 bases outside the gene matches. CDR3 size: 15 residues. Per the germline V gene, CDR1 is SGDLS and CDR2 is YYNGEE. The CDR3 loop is CASSERTSGADTQYF. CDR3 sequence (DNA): TGTGCCAGCAGCGAACGGACTAGCGGGGCAGATACGCAGTATTTT. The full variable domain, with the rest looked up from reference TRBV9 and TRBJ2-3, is DSGVTQTPKHLITATGQRVTLRCSPRSGDLSVYWYQQSLDQGLQFLIQYYNGEERAKGNILERFSAQQFPDLHSELNLSSLELGDSALYFCASSERTSGADTQYFGPGTRLTVL.

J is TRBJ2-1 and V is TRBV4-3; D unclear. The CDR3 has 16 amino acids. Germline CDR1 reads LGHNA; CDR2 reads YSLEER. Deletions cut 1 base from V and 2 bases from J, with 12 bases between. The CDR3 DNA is TGCGCCAGCAGCCAAGGTCTAGTTTTCCCCTACAATGAGCAGTTCTTC. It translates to CASSQGLVFPYNEQFF.

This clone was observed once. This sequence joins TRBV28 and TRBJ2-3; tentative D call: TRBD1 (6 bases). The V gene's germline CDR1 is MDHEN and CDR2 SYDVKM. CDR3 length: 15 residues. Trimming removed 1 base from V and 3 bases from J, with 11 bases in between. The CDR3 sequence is CASSLSPTGTDTQYF. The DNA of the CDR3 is TGTGCCAGCAGTTTATCCCCTACAGGGACAGATACGCAGTATTTT.

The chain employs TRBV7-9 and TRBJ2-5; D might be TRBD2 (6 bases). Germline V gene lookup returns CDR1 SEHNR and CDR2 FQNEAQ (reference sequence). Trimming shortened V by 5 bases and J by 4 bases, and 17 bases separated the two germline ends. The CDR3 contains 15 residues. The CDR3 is CASSLQTSRGETQYF. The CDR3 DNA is TGTGCCAGCAGCCTCCAGACTAGTCGGGGAGAGACCCAGTACTTC.

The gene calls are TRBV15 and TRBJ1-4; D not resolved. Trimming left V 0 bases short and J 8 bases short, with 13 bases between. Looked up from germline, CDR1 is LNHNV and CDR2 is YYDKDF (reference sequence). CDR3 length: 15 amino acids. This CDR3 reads CATSRDPGVGEKLFF. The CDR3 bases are TGTGCCACCAGCAGAGACCCCGGGGTTGGGGAAAAACTGTTTTTT.

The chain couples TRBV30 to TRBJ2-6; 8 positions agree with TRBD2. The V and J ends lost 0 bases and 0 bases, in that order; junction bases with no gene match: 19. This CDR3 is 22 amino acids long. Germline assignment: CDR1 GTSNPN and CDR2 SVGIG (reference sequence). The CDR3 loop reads CAWSVLRTYWREDPSGANVLTF. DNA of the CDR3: TGTGCCTGGAGTGTACTAAGGACATATTGGCGGGAGGATCCCTCTGGGGCCAACGTCCTGACTTTC.